This TCR beta chain is drawn from a study of radiotherapy plus CTLA-4 blockade in lung cancer. Study-wide background: Objective responses were recorded in over 15% of patients, with disease control recorded in about 29%. Study-level points and caveats: With interferon-beta, early dynamics of blood T cell clones were reported to best predict response. Radiotherapy was combined with ipilimumab, and tumor-derived TCR clones then expanded in blood.

People whose metastatic non-small-cell lung cancer was chemo-refractory got focal radiation along with CTLA-4 blockade by ipilimumab. This table comes from immunoSEQ multiplex PCR, and its TCRdb copy is limited to in-frame clones, with some not included. The table has roughly 90,000 clones, 80% to 85% seen once. A remark on this clone: Its antigen remains unidentified. The junction does not match germline at one end; this may be a read error.

The CDR3 is made up of 17 amino acids. Germline V gene data show CDR1 as SSHAT and CDR2 as FNYEAQ (reference sequence). Specimen: peripheral blood, collected from a patient treated with radiotherapy plus ipilimumab. This receptor was obtained from a human donor with non-small cell lung cancer that progressed on radiotherapy plus ipilimumab. The chain recombines TRBV7-7 with TRBJ2-2; the match to TRBD1 covers 10 bases. The CDR3 region is CASSLAGTGVGTGELFF. The CDR3 DNA reads as TGTGCTAGCAGCTTAGCAGGGACAGGGGTTGGCACCGGGGAGCTGTTTTTT.